The entry that follows covers one T cell receptor (beta chain) sequence. Other DNA sequences of this sample code for an identical CDR3. These data belong to a study of blood T cell repertoires in COVID-19. Turning to the study itself: T cells, B-cell-depleted T cells, or PBMCs supplied cDNA or gDNA.

This CDR3 has 13 residues. In germline, CDR1 is MNHEY, CDR2 SVGAGI. The germline V and J ends were trimmed by 5 bases and 4 bases, with 11 bases remaining between them. TCRdb's copy holds only in-frame clones and misses some; the assay was immunoSEQ multiplex PCR. The sample yields approximately 73,000 clones, roughly 89% seen once. The V gene is TRBV6-5, the J gene TRBJ1-2, with D hard to call. This receptor was obtained from a man older than 75 with acute or convalescent COVID-19. Material for sequencing was peripheral blood. CDR3 coding DNA: TGTGCCAGCAGTCGAGGACTAAGCTATGGCTACACCTTC. It is translated as CASSRGLSYGYTF.